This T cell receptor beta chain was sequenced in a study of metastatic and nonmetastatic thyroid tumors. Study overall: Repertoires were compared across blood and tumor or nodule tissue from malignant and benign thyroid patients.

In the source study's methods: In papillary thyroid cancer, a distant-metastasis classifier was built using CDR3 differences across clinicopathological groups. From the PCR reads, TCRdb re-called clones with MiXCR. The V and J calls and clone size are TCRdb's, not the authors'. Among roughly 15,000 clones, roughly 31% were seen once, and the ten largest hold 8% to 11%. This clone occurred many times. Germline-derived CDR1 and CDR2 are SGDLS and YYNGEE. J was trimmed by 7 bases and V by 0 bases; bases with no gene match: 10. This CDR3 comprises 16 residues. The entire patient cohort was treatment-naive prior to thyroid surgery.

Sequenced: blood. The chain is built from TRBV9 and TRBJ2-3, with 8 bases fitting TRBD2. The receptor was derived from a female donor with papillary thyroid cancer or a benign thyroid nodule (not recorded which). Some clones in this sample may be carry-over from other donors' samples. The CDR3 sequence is CASSVELAGGLNTQYF. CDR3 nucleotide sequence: TGTGCCAGCAGCGTAGAATTGGCGGGGGGACTGAATACGCAGTATTTT.